These 13 T cell receptor beta chains came from one sample sequenced in a study of T cell changes during pregnancy in multiple sclerosis. TCRdb's table, derived via immunoSEQ multiplex PCR, lists solely in-frame clones and lacks some. The repertoire holds about 59,000 clones, with roughly 94% as singletons. The starting material was CD8+ T cells from peripheral blood mononuclear cells, obtained after pregnancy. The source of these receptors is a female donor with multiple sclerosis, enrolled in a pregnancy study.

The V call is TRBV5-1, the J call TRBJ2-7, with 11 nucleotides matching TRBD2. The CDR3 sequence is 14 residues long. V gave up 3 bases and J gave up 3 bases; unmatched junction bases: 2. CDR1 is SGHRS and CDR2 is YFSETQ in the germline V gene. The CDR3 region is CASSSSGGNYEQYF. CDR3 nucleotides: TGCGCCAGCAGCTCTAGCGGGGGGAACTACGAGCAGTACTTC.

The chain uses TRBV19 and TRBJ2-4, with D maybe TRBD1 (6 bases). Per germline, CDR1 LNHDA and CDR2 SQIVND (reference sequence). The length of the CDR3 is 12 residues. The germline V and J ends were trimmed by 4 bases and 9 bases, with 10 bases remaining between them. This CDR3 reads CASSTDRIIQYF. The CDR3 nucleotides are TGTGCCAGTAGTACTGACAGGATCATTCAGTACTTC.

The chain uses TRBV19 and TRBJ2-7; TRBD1 matches at 8 bases. Germline lookup yields CDR1 LNHDA and CDR2 SQIVND (reference sequence). The CDR3 spans 14 residues. V was clipped by 5 bases and J by 4 bases; unmatched bases: 7. The CDR3: CASSAGTGPYEQYF. CDR3 DNA sequence: TGTGCCAGTAGTGCCGGGACAGGACCTTACGAGCAGTACTTC. The full variable domain, in which reference TRBV19 and TRBJ2-7 provide the parts outside the CDR3, is DGGITQSPKYLFRKEGQNVTLSCEQNLNHDAMYWYRQDPGQGLRLIYYSQIVNDFQKGDIAEGYSVSREKKESFPLTVTSAQKNPTAFYLCASSAGTGPYEQYFGPGTRLTVT.

The chain couples TRBV12-5 to TRBJ1-1, with TRBD1 identical over 8 bases. The CDR3 covers 16 residues. Germline assignment: CDR1 LGHNT and CDR2 FRNRAP. J was trimmed by 4 bases and V by 1 base; bases with no gene match: 8. The CDR3 DNA sequence: TGTGCTAGTGGTTTGGGTCAAACAGGGGGGACCACTGAAGCTTTCTTT. This encodes CASGLGQTGGTTEAFF.

V is TRBV7-9 and J is TRBJ2-1; 7 nucleotides agree with TRBD2. Looked up from germline, CDR1 is SEHNR and CDR2 is FQNEAQ (reference sequence). Germline trimming cut 1 base from V and 5 bases from J; bases unmatched to any gene: 8. The CDR3 is made up of 16 amino acids. In DNA form, the CDR3 reads TGTGCCAGCAGCTTAGTGACTAGCAGTATTAACAATGAGCAGTTCTTC. It codes for CASSLVTSSINNEQFF.

This chain uses TRBV6-1 with TRBJ2-5; 7 bases are a match to TRBD1. V trimming: 0 bases; J trimming: 5 bases; junction bases outside the gene matches: 6. Germline CDR1 reads MNHNS; CDR2 reads SASEGT. CDR3 size: 15 residues. CDR3 in amino acids: CASSEAVQGPETQYF. The CDR3 region has the DNA TGTGCCAGCAGTGAAGCGGTACAGGGGCCCGAGACCCAGTACTTC.

This clone came up a few times. This chain uses TRBV7-6 with TRBJ2-7; TRBD1 is a possible D gene (6 bases). V lost 5 bases, J lost 7 bases, and 9 bases lay in between. CDR3 length: 11 residues. Germline assignment: CDR1 SGHVS and CDR2 FNYEAQ. CDR3 amino acids: CASSPGAEQYF. The CDR3 DNA is TGTGCCAGCAGCCCAGGGGCGGAGCAGTACTTC.

The CDR3 loop is CASSVTSGRITGELFF. CDR3 coding DNA: TGTGCCAGCAGCGTGACTAGCGGGAGAATTACCGGGGAGCTGTTTTTT. The chain is built from TRBV9 and TRBJ2-2; 12 bases map to TRBD2. Looked up from germline, CDR1 is SGDLS and CDR2 is YYNGEE. Unmatched junction bases numbered 4, after V lost 2 bases and J lost 5 bases. The CDR3 extends over 16 amino acids.

The V call is TRBV27, the J call TRBJ2-3, with no clear D. Trimming removed 5 bases from V and 0 bases from J, with 6 bases in between. The CDR3 has 13 residues. The V gene's germline CDR1 is MNHEY and CDR2 SMNVEV (reference sequence). The CDR3 region is CASSPYSTDTQYF. DNA for the CDR3: TGTGCCAGCAGTCCCTATAGCACAGATACGCAGTATTTT.

The rearrangement links TRBV13 to TRBJ2-7; no clear D gene. Trimming cost V 5 bases and J 6 bases, with 14 bases left between them. CDR1 and CDR2 (germline): PRHDT, FYEKMQ (reference sequence). The CDR3 is made up of 13 amino acids. This chain's CDR3 is CASSPNPFLEQYF. CDR3 sequence (DNA): TGTGCCAGCAGCCCTAACCCCTTCCTCGAGCAGTACTTC.

The chain employs TRBV6-6 and TRBJ2-7; D may be TRBD2 (5 bases). The CDR3 loop spans 13 amino acids. The germline V and J ends were trimmed by 7 bases and 6 bases, with 16 bases remaining between them. Germline CDR1 reads MNHNY; CDR2 reads SVGAGI (reference sequence). The CDR3 bases are TGTGCCAGCAACCCGGGATCCTCCGGCGAGCAGTACTTC. Residues: CASNPGSSGEQYF.

This sequence joins TRBV27 and TRBJ1-2; 8 bases map to TRBD1. V lost 8 bases and J lost 8; bases outside the gene matches: 13. This CDR3 region has 14 residues. Germline-derived CDR1 and CDR2 are MNHEY and SMNVEV (reference sequence). The CDR3 coding sequence is TGTGCCAGCTGGGGGCCCGACAGGGGTAAAGGCTACACCTTC. It yields the protein CASWGPDRGKGYTF.

The DNA for the CDR3 is TGTGCCAGCAGGGACAGAATCTCCTACGAGCAGTACTTC. Amino acid sequence: CASRDRISYEQYF. The genes are TRBV27 and TRBJ2-7; D perhaps matches TRBD1 (6 bases). V was cut by 6 bases and J by 0 bases, with 9 bases left in between. The CDR3 consists of 13 residues. Germline CDR1 and CDR2: MNHEY and SMNVEV (reference sequence).